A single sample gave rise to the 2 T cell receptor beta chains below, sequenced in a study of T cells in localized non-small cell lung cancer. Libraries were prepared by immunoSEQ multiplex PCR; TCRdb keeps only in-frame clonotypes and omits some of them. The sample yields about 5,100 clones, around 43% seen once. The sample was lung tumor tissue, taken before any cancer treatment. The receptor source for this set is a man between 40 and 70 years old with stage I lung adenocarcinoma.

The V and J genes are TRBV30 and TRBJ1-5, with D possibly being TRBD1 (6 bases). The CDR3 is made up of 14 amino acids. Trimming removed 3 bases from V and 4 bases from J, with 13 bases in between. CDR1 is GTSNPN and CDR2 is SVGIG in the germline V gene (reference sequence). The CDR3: CAWRGASENQPQHF. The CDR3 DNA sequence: TGTGCCTGGAGGGGGGCTAGCGAAAATCAGCCCCAGCATTTT.

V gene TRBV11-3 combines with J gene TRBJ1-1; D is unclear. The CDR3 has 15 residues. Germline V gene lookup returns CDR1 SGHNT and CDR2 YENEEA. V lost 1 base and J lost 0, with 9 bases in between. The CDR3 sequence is CASSLGVGLNTEAFF. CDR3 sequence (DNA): TGTGCCAGCAGCTTAGGGGTAGGGTTGAACACTGAAGCTTTCTTT.